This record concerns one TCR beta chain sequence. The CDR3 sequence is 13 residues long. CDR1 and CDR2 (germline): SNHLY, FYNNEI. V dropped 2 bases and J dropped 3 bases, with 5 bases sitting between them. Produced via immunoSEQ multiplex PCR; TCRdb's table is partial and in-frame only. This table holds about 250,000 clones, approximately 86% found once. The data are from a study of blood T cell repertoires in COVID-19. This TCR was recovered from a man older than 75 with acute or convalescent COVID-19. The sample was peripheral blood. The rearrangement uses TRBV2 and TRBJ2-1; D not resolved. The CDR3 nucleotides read TGTGCCAGCAGTGAAAACTACTACAATGAGCAGTTCTTC. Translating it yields CASSENYYNEQFF.